This is a list of T cell receptor beta chains from one sample in a study of CD8+ T cells in alopecia areata. TCRdb's copy holds only in-frame clones and misses some; the assay was immunoSEQ multiplex PCR. The sample holds roughly 180,000 clones; roughly 63% are singletons and the top ten take roughly 1.7%. The sequencing here drew on CD4+ T cells sorted from blood, taken at week 0. The receptors here all came from a human donor with alopecia areata. CDR3s include the opening cysteine and the closing phenylalanine or tryptophan. D genes are given only for firm matches. Expanded clones get a size class; other rows say once, few or many, or leave the size out.

d_call: TRBD1; clone_size: once; v_call: TRBV11-2; j_call: TRBJ2-7; cdr3_aa: CASSLAQGATYF; cdr3_nt: TGTGCCAGCAGCTTAGCACAGGGGGCTACGTACTTC
d_call: TRBD1; clone_size: few; v_call: TRBV5-4; j_call: TRBJ1-1; cdr3_aa: CASSLQGVAEAFF; cdr3_nt: TGTGCCAGCAGCTTACAGGGGGTCGCTGAAGCTTTCTTT
d_call: TRBD1; clone_size: NA; v_call: TRBV7-9; j_call: TRBJ2-7; cdr3_aa: CASSLGTGGAEQYF; cdr3_nt: TGTGCCAGCAGCTTAGGGACAGGGGGCGCCGAGCAGTACTTC
d_call: NA; clone_size: NA; v_call: TRBV30; j_call: TRBJ2-7; cdr3_aa: CAWSVQQGYEQYF; cdr3_nt: TGTGCCTGGAGTGTACAGCAGGGCTACGAGCAGTACTTC
d_call: NA; clone_size: few; v_call: TRBV30; j_call: TRBJ2-3; cdr3_aa: CAWSVGGAPTQYF; cdr3_nt: TGTGCCTGGAGTGTAGGGGGGGCCCCGACGCAGTATTTT
d_call: NA; clone_size: few; v_call: TRBV2; j_call: TRBJ2-5; cdr3_aa: CASSERVAQETQYF; cdr3_nt: TGTGCCAGCAGTGAAAGGGTAGCCCAAGAGACCCAGTACTTC
d_call: NA; clone_size: NA; v_call: TRBV29-1; j_call: TRBJ2-5; cdr3_aa: CSMFRGNQETQYF; cdr3_nt: TGCAGCATGTTTCGGGGGAACCAAGAGACCCAGTACTTC
d_call: NA; clone_size: NA; v_call: TRBV5-1; j_call: TRBJ1-2; cdr3_aa: CASSLGTEAYGYTF; cdr3_nt: TGCGCCAGCAGCTTGGGGACAGAAGCTTATGGCTACACCTTC
d_call: TRBD2; clone_size: NA; v_call: TRBV18; j_call: TRBJ2-3; cdr3_aa: CASSGTSMSADTQYF; cdr3_nt: TGTGCCAGCTCCGGGACTAGCATGTCGGCAGATACGCAGTATTTT
d_call: TRBD1; clone_size: NA; v_call: TRBV20-1; j_call: TRBJ2-7; cdr3_aa: CSAGQGYEQYF; cdr3_nt: TGCAGTGCTGGACAGGGCTACGAGCAGTACTTC
d_call: TRBD1; clone_size: few; v_call: TRBV6-5; j_call: TRBJ1-1; cdr3_aa: CASSWTGVNTEAFF; cdr3_nt: TGTGCCAGCAGTTGGACAGGGGTAAACACTGAAGCTTTCTTT
d_call: NA; clone_size: NA; v_call: TRBV7-2; j_call: TRBJ1-6; cdr3_aa: CASSRSEFSSPLHF; cdr3_nt: TGTGCCAGCAGCCGATCGGAATTCTCGTCACCCCTCCACTTT
d_call: NA; clone_size: NA; v_call: TRBV29-1; j_call: TRBJ1-1; cdr3_aa: CSVVVLGFIELAFF; cdr3_nt: TGCAGCGTTGTAGTCTTGGGGTTCATCGAGTTGGCTTTCTTT
d_call: NA; clone_size: few; v_call: TRBV2; j_call: TRBJ2-2; cdr3_aa: CASSAYANTGELFF; cdr3_nt: TGTGCCAGCAGTGCGTACGCAAACACCGGGGAGCTGTTTTTT
d_call: NA; clone_size: NA; v_call: TRBV5-6; j_call: TRBJ1-1; cdr3_aa: CASSLVGSEAFF; cdr3_nt: TGTGCCAGCAGCTTGGTGGGGAGTGAAGCTTTCTTT